Shown below are 18 T cell receptor beta chains from a single sample sequenced in a study of blood T cell repertoires in COVID-19. TCRdb's table, derived via immunoSEQ multiplex PCR, lists solely in-frame clones and lacks some. The table lists around 160,000 clones, around 75% of them singletons. Sample: peripheral blood. The source of these receptors is a woman of 80 years or more with acute or convalescent COVID-19.

This chain uses TRBV19 with TRBJ2-1; 10 bases fit TRBD1. Germline trimming cut 7 bases from V and 9 bases from J; bases unmatched to any gene: 9. CDR1 and CDR2 (germline): LNHDA, SQIVND (reference sequence). The length of the CDR3 is 14 residues. CDR3 nucleotides: TGTGCCAGTACCCTTGACAGGGGGCGCGGTGAGCAGTTCTTC. Its translation is CASTLDRGRGEQFF.

The V gene is TRBV19, the J gene TRBJ1-3; possible D gene TRBD1, 6 bases. Germline V CDR1 and CDR2: LNHDA, SQIVND (reference sequence). This CDR3 spans 16 amino acids. Trimming cost V 5 bases and J 1 base, with 15 bases left between them. The CDR3 is CASSLRTVSSGNTIYF. In DNA form, the CDR3 reads TGTGCCAGTAGTCTCAGGACAGTATCTTCTGGAAACACCATATATTTT.

V gene TRBV27 combines with J gene TRBJ2-7; D not certain. V was trimmed by 6 bases and J by 1 base, leaving 7 bases between them. CDR3 size: 12 residues. From germline, CDR1 is MNHEY and CDR2 SMNVEV (reference sequence). CDR3 DNA: TGTGCCAGCAGATCTAATTCCTACGAGCAGTACTTC. This encodes CASRSNSYEQYF.

The chain recombines TRBV5-4 with TRBJ1-3, with 8 bases matching TRBD1. V dropped 5 bases and J dropped 2; count of bases not matched to a gene: 9. CDR3 size: 16 residues. Germline CDR1 reads SGHNT; CDR2 reads YYREEE (reference sequence). CDR3 in amino acids: CASRRRGQETGNTIYF. CDR3 nucleotide sequence: TGTGCCAGCAGACGGAGGGGACAGGAGACTGGAAACACCATATATTTT.

The V gene is TRBV2, the J gene TRBJ1-1; 7 nucleotides agree with TRBD1. This CDR3 is built from 13 residues. V shed 7 bases, J shed 6 bases, and the junction held 8 bases outside the gene matches. Germline CDR1 and CDR2: SNHLY and FYNNEI. In DNA, the CDR3 is TGTGCCAGCAAGGGACAGATGGGCGCTGAAGCTTTCTTT. Residues: CASKGQMGAEAFF.

This clone was counted a single time. The chain is built from TRBV28 and TRBJ2-7; D is possibly TRBD1 (6 bases). Per germline, CDR1 MDHEN and CDR2 SYDVKM. The CDR3 is made up of 15 amino acids. Trimming cost V 4 bases and J 4 bases, with 17 bases left between them. The CDR3 coding sequence is TGTGCCAGCAGTTCCGGAACAGGGTTCCGTTACGAGCAGTACTTC. Its translation is CASSSGTGFRYEQYF.

The chain combines TRBV30 with TRBJ1-1; D gene unclear. V was trimmed by 1 base and J by 0 bases, leaving 6 bases between them. The CDR3 covers 13 residues. CDR1 is GTSNPN, CDR2 SVGIG, per germline (reference sequence). DNA of the CDR3: TGTGCCTGGAGTGGATACTTGAACACTGAAGCTTTCTTT. Its translation: CAWSGYLNTEAFF.

The rearrangement links TRBV3-1 (or the pseudogene TRBV3-2) to TRBJ2-7; TRBD1 might be the D (5 bases). The ends were cut back, 1 base at V and 11 bases at J, with 12 bases in the middle. There are 12 residues in the CDR3. CDR1 and CDR2 (germline): LGHDT, YNNKEL (reference sequence). The chain's CDR3 is CASSQVQGQEYF. For the CDR3, the DNA is TGTGCCAGCAGCCAAGTTCAGGGTCAGGAGTACTTC.

The V gene is TRBV6-5, the J gene TRBJ2-6, with TRBD2 identical over 8 bases. The V gene's germline CDR1 is MNHEY and CDR2 SVGAGI. V lost 5 bases and J lost 1; bases outside the gene matches: 1. The CDR3 loop spans 15 amino acids. CDR3 residues: CASSPGGSGANVLTF. Written as DNA, the CDR3 is TGTGCCAGCAGTCCGGGAGGGTCTGGGGCCAACGTCCTGACTTTC.

This clone appeared a few times. The gene calls are TRBV28 and TRBJ1-2; possible D gene TRBD1, 5 bases. The length of the CDR3 is 13 residues. From germline, CDR1 is MDHEN and CDR2 SYDVKM. Trimming left V 5 bases short and J 2 bases short, with 9 bases between. DNA of the CDR3: TGTGCCAGCAGTCCGACAGTGAACTATGGCTACACCTTC. It translates to CASSPTVNYGYTF.

This chain joins TRBV7-6 and TRBJ1-6; D may be TRBD1 (6 bases). Trimming pared 5 bases from V and 7 bases from J, leaving 12 bases between. The CDR3 totals 14 residues. Germline values: CDR1 SGHVS, CDR2 FNYEAQ. CDR3 in DNA: TGTGCCAGCAGCCCCGGACAGCTAAATTCACCCCTCCACTTT. It specifies CASSPGQLNSPLHF.

This chain uses TRBV5-1 with TRBJ1-1; 7 bases match TRBD1. V was pared by 4 bases and J by 3 bases, with 3 bases of the junction left unmatched. CDR3 length: 13 amino acids. CDR1 is SGHRS and CDR2 is YFSETQ in the germline V gene. The CDR3 DNA is TGCGCCAGCAGCACCGGGACAGACACTGAAGCTTTCTTT. Protein: CASSTGTDTEAFF. The full variable domain, completed using reference TRBV5-1 and TRBJ1-1, is KAGVTQTPRYLIKTRGQQVTLSCSPISGHRSVSWYQQTPGQGLQFLFEYFSETQRNKGNFPGRFSGRQFSNSRSEMNVSTLELGDSALYLCASSTGTDTEAFFGQGTRLTVV.

The chain has TRBV23-1 and TRBJ1-2; D call uncertain. TRBV23-1 has ORF status, its function being uncertain. Trimming shortened V by 1 base and J by 6 bases, and 12 bases separated the two germline ends. CDR3 length equals 14 residues. In DNA form, the CDR3 reads TGCGCCAGCAGTCAATGGGTCTCTCGGGATGGCTACACCTTC. It specifies CASSQWVSRDGYTF.

The V gene is TRBV18, the J gene TRBJ1-3; D is unresolved. V shed 6 bases and J shed 0 bases, with 18 bases lying between them. CDR1 KGHSH and CDR2 LQKENI come from the germline V gene. This CDR3 spans 17 amino acids. The DNA of the CDR3 is TGTGCCAGCTCCCTCGTAATGTCCGGTGGCTCTGGAAACACCATATATTTT. Amino acids: CASSLVMSGGSGNTIYF.

The chain carries TRBV19 and TRBJ2-3; 15 bases are shared with TRBD2. The V segment lost 7 bases and the J segment 1 base; nucleotides outside the gene matches: 6. Germline V CDR1 and CDR2: LNHDA, SQIVND (reference sequence). This CDR3 contains 17 residues. The CDR3: CASNPRTSGGGTDTQYF. DNA for the CDR3: TGTGCCAGTAACCCCCGGACTAGCGGGGGGGGCACAGATACGCAGTATTTT. The variable domain in full, completed from reference TRBV19 and TRBJ2-3, reads DGGITQSPKYLFRKEGQNVTLSCEQNLNHDAMYWYRQDPGQGLRLIYYSQIVNDFQKGDIAEGYSVSREKKESFPLTVTSAQKNPTAFYLCASNPRTSGGGTDTQYFGPGTRLTVL.

The rearrangement links TRBV28 to TRBJ2-5; 7 positions match TRBD1. The V segment lost 7 bases and the J segment 2 bases; nucleotides outside the gene matches: 10. Germline CDR1 and CDR2: MDHEN and SYDVKM. This CDR3 is built from 15 residues. CDR3 nucleotide sequence: TGTGCCAGCAAGACCCGAAGACAGGGACAAGAGACCCAGTACTTC. This codes for CASKTRRQGQETQYF.

The chain couples TRBV10-1 to TRBJ1-1, with a tentative D call TRBD1 (5 bases). Trimming pared 5 bases from V and 3 bases from J, leaving 10 bases between. The CDR3 is 13 residues long. Germline assignment: CDR1 WNHNN and CDR2 SYGVQD (reference sequence). This CDR3 reads CASSPQAYTEAFF. As DNA, the CDR3 is TGCGCCAGCAGTCCACAGGCTTACACTGAAGCTTTCTTT.

V usage is TRBV6-5 and J usage is TRBJ1-2; no reliable D call. CDR3 length equals 16 residues. Germline CDR1 reads MNHEY; CDR2 reads SVGAGI. With 2 bases removed from V and 0 bases from J, the gap between germline ends came to 13 bases. The CDR3 DNA sequence: TGTGCCAGCAGTTACGTCTCCCAGCGCTCTAACTATGGCTACACCTTC. This encodes CASSYVSQRSNYGYTF.